The sequence of this T cell receptor (beta chain) was determined in a study of identical twins. TCRdb re-called the 5' RACE reads through MiXCR, storing one row per CDR3 protein. The sample lists 550,000 to 800,000 distinct CDR3 sequences; under 8.5% were seen once. The CDR3 covers 16 residues. CDR1 SGHRS and CDR2 YFSETQ come from the germline V gene. Trimming at V came to 0 bases and at J to 4 bases, leaving 3 bases not matched to a gene. This clonotype was counted at least ten times. The same specimen was also included in a second study, on yellow fever vaccine responses in identical twins.

The source of this sequence is a woman aged 18-35 years in good health. Sample: PBMCs. This chain uses TRBV5-1 with TRBJ2-2; 10 bases are shared with TRBD1. The CDR3 sequence is CASSLGQGAVTGELFF. Written as DNA, the CDR3 is TGCGCCAGCAGCTTGGGACAGGGGGCCGTCACCGGGGAGCTGTTTTTT.